The next 32 T cell receptor beta chains were all read from a single sample in a study of T cell responses to AZD1222 COVID-19 vaccine. Data came from immunoSEQ multiplex PCR; TCRdb stores just in-frame clones and leaves some out. The sample yields about 130,000 clones, 88% seen once. Sequences were derived from peripheral blood, sampled on day 0 of AZD1222 vaccination. The receptors originated from an adult in good health.

The chain uses TRBV13 and TRBJ2-7; D unclear. The V gene's germline CDR1 is PRHDT and CDR2 FYEKMQ (reference sequence). CDR3 length: 13 amino acids. V gave up 5 bases and J gave up 5 bases, with 13 bases separating them. The CDR3 DNA reads as TGTGCCAGCAGCCCCAAGACCCGGCACGAGCAGTACTTC. This translates into CASSPKTRHEQYF.

This chain uses TRBV25-1 with TRBJ1-2; D may be TRBD1 (6 bases). CDR3 length: 13 residues. Germline-derived CDR1 and CDR2 are MGHDK and SYGVNS. V was pared by 2 bases and J by 2 bases, with 6 bases between. CDR3 nucleotide sequence: TGTGCCAGCAGTGAAACAGGGAACTATGGCTACACCTTC. This codes for CASSETGNYGYTF.

The V call is TRBV24-1, the J call TRBJ2-3; 8 bases fit TRBD2. Germline-derived CDR1 and CDR2 are KGHDR and SFDVKD. The CDR3 is made up of 17 amino acids. J was trimmed by 5 bases and V by 10 bases; bases with no gene match: 19. The CDR3 bases are TGTGCCACAGCCAGATCAGGACGGGGGGGCCGTGTAGATACGCAGTATTTT. As protein: CATARSGRGGRVDTQYF.

The rearrangement links TRBV4-2 to TRBJ2-5; TRBD2 matches at 11 bases. Germline CDR1 reads LGHNA; CDR2 reads YNFKEQ. The CDR3 sequence is 16 residues long. The ends lost 0 bases at V and 7 bases at J; junction bases unmatched: 7. CDR3 coding DNA: TGTGCCAGCAGCCAAGAAACTAGCGGGGGAGCGGGGACCCAGTACTTC. Amino acid sequence: CASSQETSGGAGTQYF.

The genes are TRBV5-1 and TRBJ1-1; 7 bases are a match to TRBD1. Germline trimming cut 0 bases from V and 0 bases from J; bases unmatched to any gene: 5. The CDR3 runs to 16 residues. Germline V gives CDR1 SGHRS, CDR2 YFSETQ. The CDR3 here is CASSLARGQMNTEAFF. DNA of the CDR3: TGCGCCAGCAGCTTGGCAAGGGGACAGATGAACACTGAAGCTTTCTTT.

This clone was counted at least ten times. This chain links TRBV9 with TRBJ1-5; 9 bases map to TRBD1. CDR3 size: 16 residues. The trim removed 0 bases at V and 6 bases at J, leaving 7 bases unmatched. Germline values: CDR1 SGDLS, CDR2 YYNGEE. DNA for the CDR3: TGTGCCAGCAGCGTAGCGGACCGGACAGGGGCTCAGCCCCAGCATTTT. It is translated as CASSVADRTGAQPQHF.

This sequence joins TRBV6-5 and TRBJ1-1; the match to TRBD1 covers 7 bases. The CDR3 totals 13 residues. V lost 5 bases to trimming and J lost 5 bases; unmatched junction nucleotides: 5. Germline loops: CDR1 MNHEY, CDR2 SVGAGI. The CDR3 DNA follows: TGTGCCAGCAGTAGGACACAGGGGACTGAAGCTTTCTTT. Protein product: CASSRTQGTEAFF.

This clone appeared a single time. The V call is TRBV9, the J call TRBJ2-5; 9 bases are a match to TRBD2. This CDR3 region has 14 residues. The germline gives CDR1 SGDLS, CDR2 YYNGEE. J lost 4 bases, V lost 4 bases, and 5 bases had no gene match. DNA of the CDR3: TGTGCCAGCAGCATGGGACTAGCCGGAGAGACCCAGTACTTC. Its translation: CASSMGLAGETQYF.

This rearrangement joins TRBV9 to TRBJ2-5; D remains ambiguous. This CDR3 is 15 amino acids long. Germline V gives CDR1 SGDLS, CDR2 YYNGEE. The V gene lost 0 bases and the J gene lost 5 bases, with 14 bases spanning the gap. The DNA of the CDR3 is TGTGCCAGCAGCGTAGGGGGTGTAAGTGGGGAGACCCAGTACTTC. Protein: CASSVGGVSGETQYF.

The V call is TRBV3-1 (or the pseudogene TRBV3-2), the J call TRBJ2-1, with 7 positions matching TRBD2. The junction had 4 bases not matched to a gene; V was cut back by 5 bases and J by 0 bases. The germline V gene encodes CDR1 LGHDT and CDR2 YNNKEL (reference sequence). CDR3 length: 15 amino acids. The CDR3 DNA reads TGTGCCAGCAGCTCCCGGGAGGTCTCCTACAATGAGCAGTTCTTC. Its protein is CASSSREVSYNEQFF.

The V gene is TRBV11-2, the J gene TRBJ2-3, with D perhaps TRBD1 (6 bases). Germline CDR1 is SGHAT and CDR2 is FQNNGV. The length of the CDR3 is 17 residues. The V end was cut by 5 bases, the J end by 6 bases, with 24 bases between. In nucleotides, the CDR3 is TGTGCCAGCAGCCGCCACCGACAGGCCCTAGGACGCGATACGCAGTATTTT. This translates into CASSRHRQALGRDTQYF.

The chain employs TRBV7-9 and TRBJ1-4; possibly TRBD1 for D (5 bases). CDR3 length: 16 amino acids. Germline V gene data show CDR1 as SEHNR and CDR2 as FQNEAQ (reference sequence). The V gene lost 5 bases and the J gene lost 1 base, with 14 bases spanning the gap. The CDR3: CASSAGAGGTNEKLFF. The CDR3 DNA reads TGTGCCAGCAGCGCCGGGGCGGGGGGAACTAATGAAAAACTGTTTTTT.

The chain carries TRBV29-1 and TRBJ1-2; weak D call: TRBD1 (6 bases). Germline values: CDR1 SQVTM, CDR2 ANQGSEA. Trimming took 3 bases from V and 5 from J, leaving 10 bases between them. This CDR3 region has 12 residues. CDR3 coding DNA: TGCAGCGTTGAGAGGGGGGGTTATGGCTACACCTTC. Amino acid sequence: CSVERGGYGYTF.

The rearrangement links TRBV5-6 to TRBJ1-3; 7 bases agree with TRBD1. Germline V CDR1 and CDR2: SGHDT, YYEEEE. Trimming at V came to 4 bases and at J to 2 bases, leaving 3 bases not matched to a gene. This CDR3 contains 14 residues. The CDR3 spells CASSATGPGNTIYF. Written as DNA, the CDR3 is TGTGCCAGCAGCGCGACAGGGCCTGGAAACACCATATATTTT.

The chain employs TRBV6-6 and TRBJ2-2; D is perhaps TRBD1 (5 bases). Per the germline V gene, CDR1 is MNHNY and CDR2 is SVGAGI (reference sequence). This CDR3 comprises 15 residues. V was shortened by 6 bases and J by 9 bases, with 20 bases between the two germline ends. In nucleotides, the CDR3 is TGTGCCAGCAGCCGAGGCACAGGCGGCGGCCGGGAGCTGTTTTTT. Protein product: CASSRGTGGGRELFF.

This clone has just a few counts. V usage is TRBV7-8 and J usage is TRBJ2-2; TRBD2 matches 10 bases. Trimming cost V 1 base and J 3 bases; bases outside gene matches: 2. Looked up from germline, CDR1 is SGHVS and CDR2 is FQNEAQ. The CDR3 runs to 16 residues. The CDR3 nucleotides read TGTGCCAGCAGCTTAGGGACTAGCGGATACACCGGGGAGCTGTTTTTT. This gives the protein CASSLGTSGYTGELFF.

The chain couples TRBV25-1 to TRBJ2-1; 13 nucleotides align to TRBD2. CDR1 is MGHDK, CDR2 SYGVNS, per germline. The ends lost 4 bases at V and 10 bases at J; junction bases unmatched: 13. The CDR3 loop spans 17 amino acids. CDR3: CASSGATSGRARGEQFF. CDR3 coding DNA: TGTGCCAGCAGTGGCGCTACTAGCGGGAGGGCTAGAGGAGAGCAGTTCTTC. Together with reference TRBV25-1 and TRBJ2-1, the CDR3 gives the full variable domain: EADIYQTPRYLVIGTGKKITLECSQTMGHDKMYWYQQDPGMELHLIHYSYGVNSTEKGDLSSESTVSRIRTEHFPLTLESARPSHTSQYLCASSGATSGRARGEQFFGPGTRLTVL.

The rearrangement links TRBV3-1 (or the pseudogene TRBV3-2) to TRBJ2-7; D gene unclear. V lost 4 bases and J lost 5, with 15 bases in between. Germline CDR1 is LGHDT and CDR2 is YNNKEL (reference sequence). This CDR3 comprises 14 residues. CDR3 sequence: CASSPTPGHNEQYF. As DNA, the CDR3 is TGTGCCAGCAGCCCCACGCCAGGCCACAACGAGCAGTACTTC.

This chain uses TRBV11-3 with TRBJ2-2, with no clear D. Germline CDR1 reads SGHNT; CDR2 reads YENEEA. The length of the CDR3 is 13 residues. V was clipped by 4 bases and J by 5 bases, with 8 bases between them. CDR3 sequence reads: CASSSAETGELFF. CDR3 DNA sequence: TGTGCCAGCAGCTCCGCCGAGACCGGGGAGCTGTTTTTT.

V usage is TRBV30 and J usage is TRBJ2-7, with TRBD1 matching 12 bases. With 2 bases clipped from V and 6 bases from J, the junction kept 11 bases outside the gene matches. From germline, CDR1 is GTSNPN and CDR2 SVGIG (reference sequence). This CDR3 contains 16 residues. The CDR3 DNA follows: TGTGCCTGGAGTCCTCTACCGGGACAGGGGGCTGGCGAGCAGTACTTC. As protein: CAWSPLPGQGAGEQYF.

The J gene is TRBJ2-3, the V gene TRBV6-2 or TRBV6-3; no clear D. CDR1 is MNHEY and CDR2 is SVGEGT in the germline V gene. The CDR3 sequence is 15 residues long. Trimming stripped 2 bases from V and 0 bases from J, with 9 bases between. CDR3 in DNA: TGTGCCAGCAGTTACGGTGCAGTTAGCACAGATACGCAGTATTTT. It is translated as CASSYGAVSTDTQYF.

The rearrangement joins TRBV6-6 to TRBJ1-2; D unresolved. The V gene lost 4 bases and the J gene lost 4 bases, with 13 bases spanning the gap. This CDR3 contains 14 residues. Germline-derived CDR1 and CDR2 are MNHNY and SVGAGI (reference sequence). Written as DNA, the CDR3 is TGTGCCAGCAGTTCCACCACAGAGAGCTATGGCTACACCTTC. Residues: CASSSTTESYGYTF.

The chain combines TRBV19 with TRBJ2-5, with D unresolved. The V end was cut by 3 bases, the J end by 5 bases, with 16 bases between. This CDR3 region has 15 residues. Germline CDR1 is LNHDA and CDR2 is SQIVND (reference sequence). CDR3 coding DNA: TGTGCCAGTAGTATCCCCTCTGACGGTCGTGAGACCCAGTACTTC. This encodes CASSIPSDGRETQYF.

The chain couples TRBV5-1 to TRBJ2-4; possibly TRBD1 for D (5 bases). V shed 8 bases and J shed 0 bases, with 12 bases lying between them. The CDR3 contains 14 residues. CDR1 and CDR2 (germline): SGHRS, YFSETQ. The CDR3 loop is CARRQNVAKNIQYF. As DNA, the CDR3 is TGCGCCAGGAGACAGAACGTAGCCAAAAACATTCAGTACTTC.

This sequence joins TRBV6-5 and TRBJ1-1; 9 nucleotides align to TRBD1. Germline V gives CDR1 MNHEY, CDR2 SVGAGI. This CDR3 is built from 13 residues. V dropped 6 bases and J dropped 6; count of bases not matched to a gene: 5. The CDR3 loop is CASRGTGRAEAFF. In DNA form, the CDR3 reads TGTGCCAGCAGAGGGACAGGGAGAGCTGAAGCTTTCTTT.

The chain carries TRBV6-1 and TRBJ1-1; no clear D gene. The CDR3 length is 12 residues. Trimming removed 2 bases at V and 5 bases at J, with 6 bases between. Germline CDR1 is MNHNS and CDR2 is SASEGT. As DNA, the CDR3 is TGTGCCAGCAGTGAACCCCCTACTGAAGCTTTCTTT. Protein sequence: CASSEPPTEAFF.

The rearrangement joins TRBV11-2 to TRBJ2-1; tentative D call: TRBD1 (5 bases). Germline V gives CDR1 SGHAT, CDR2 FQNNGV. V was clipped by 2 bases and J by 9 bases, with 17 bases between them. The CDR3 consists of 15 residues. CDR3 residues: CASSLMQAGQGEQFF. CDR3 DNA: TGTGCCAGCAGCTTAATGCAGGCTGGCCAGGGTGAGCAGTTCTTC. The complete variable domain, with remaining parts taken from reference TRBV11-2 and TRBJ2-1, reads EAGVAQSPRYKIIEKRQSVAFWCNPISGHATLYWYQQILGQGPKLLIQFQNNGVVDDSQLPKDRFSAERLKGVDSTLKIQPAKLEDSAVYLCASSLMQAGQGEQFFGPGTRLTVL.

The rearrangement uses TRBV6-5 and TRBJ1-3, with D maybe TRBD1 (5 bases). V lost 11 bases to trimming and J lost 0 bases, with 11 bases between them. The CDR3 has 13 residues. The germline V gene has CDR1 MNHEY and CDR2 SVGAGI. The CDR3 region has the DNA TGTGCCGGGGGTGAGAGCTCTGGAAACACCATATATTTT. Protein: CAGGESSGNTIYF.

This clone was found once. V is TRBV9 and J is TRBJ1-1; D is ambiguous. The ends were cut back, 4 bases at V and 1 base at J, with 11 bases in the middle. The V gene's germline CDR1 is SGDLS and CDR2 YYNGEE. CDR3 length: 14 residues. The CDR3 bases are TGTGCCAGCAGCACCATACCCGGGAACACTGAAGCTTTCTTT. This gives the protein CASSTIPGNTEAFF.

V gene TRBV21-1 combines with J gene TRBJ2-1; TRBD2, as called in the table, went unchecked against the DNA. TRBV21-1 represents a pseudogene. This CDR3 contains 14 residues. CDR3 coding DNA: TGTGCCAGCAGCAAAGAGGAGTTGTACAATGAGCAGTTCTTC. Translated: CASSKEELYNEQFF.

V and J are TRBV27 and TRBJ2-1; unclear D gene. This CDR3 region has 14 residues. Germline V lookup: CDR1 MNHEY, CDR2 SMNVEV (reference sequence). V lost 3 bases and J 9 bases, leaving 15 bases between the germline ends. The CDR3 DNA sequence: TGTGCCAGCAGTTTCCAGACCGGGCTTCTTGAGCAGTTCTTC. Protein product: CASSFQTGLLEQFF.

This clone is a singleton in its sample. The chain employs TRBV5-3 and TRBJ2-5; the match to TRBD1 covers 9 bases. TRBV5-3 counts as an open reading frame of uncertain function. Losses at the gene ends were 0 bases for V and 3 bases for J; bases not matched to a gene: 3. This CDR3 is built from 15 residues. The CDR3 sequence is CARSLDWTGEETQYF. The CDR3 bases are TGTGCCAGAAGCTTGGACTGGACAGGGGAAGAGACCCAGTACTTC.